The 32 T cell receptor beta chains below were found in one sample sequenced in a study of long-term antiretroviral therapy in people with HIV. Researchers ran immunoSEQ v3.0 at survey level. The protocol was immunoSEQ multiplex PCR, while the TCRdb copy is restricted to in-frame clones and leaves out a portion. This sample has 44,000 or so clones, with nearly 95% found just once. The sample in question was unsorted PBMCs, obtained 3.7 years after starting antiretroviral therapy. Receptors were obtained from a woman between 45 and 65 years old with HIV.

This rearrangement joins TRBV5-6 to TRBJ1-2, with TRBD1 matching over 8 bases. The V gene's germline CDR1 is SGHDT and CDR2 YYEEEE. The trim removed 4 bases at V and 5 bases at J, leaving 10 bases unmatched. This CDR3 comprises 15 residues. CDR3 loop: CASSPLTGDSYGYTF. The CDR3 DNA reads as TGTGCCAGCAGCCCGCTGACAGGGGACTCTTATGGCTACACCTTC.

This chain connects TRBV27 to TRBJ2-7; D is uncertain. This CDR3 has 12 amino acids. CDR1 is MNHEY and CDR2 is SMNVEV in the germline V gene (reference sequence). V shed 4 bases and J shed 8 bases, with 12 bases lying between them. This chain's CDR3 is CASSSGGVKQYF. CDR3 in DNA: TGTGCCAGCAGTTCCGGCGGAGTAAAGCAGTACTTC.

This chain connects TRBV29-1 to TRBJ1-2, with D perhaps TRBD1 (6 bases). Germline CDR1 SQVTM, CDR2 ANQGSEA. CDR3 length equals 12 residues. V gave up 8 bases and J gave up 2 bases, with 12 bases separating them. CDR3 nucleotides: TGCAGCATGACAGGCCCAAACTATGGCTACACCTTC. Its translation: CSMTGPNYGYTF. The variable domain in full, completed from reference TRBV29-1 and TRBJ1-2, reads SAVISQKPSRDICQRGTSLTIQCQVDSQVTMMFWYRQQPGQSLTLIATANQGSEATYESGFVIDKFPISRPNLTFSTLTVSNMSPEDSSIYLCSMTGPNYGYTFGSGTRLTVV.

The table lists this clone with a count of one. This chain joins TRBV6-6 and TRBJ1-1; D uncertain. The CDR3 has 13 amino acids. Trimming stripped 0 bases from V and 4 bases from J, with 6 bases between. CDR1 is MNHNY and CDR2 is SVGAGI in the germline V gene (reference sequence). CDR3: CASSYSPGTEAFF. The CDR3, as DNA: TGTGCCAGCAGTTACTCTCCCGGCACTGAAGCTTTCTTT.

The J gene is TRBJ2-3, the V gene TRBV9, with a tentative D call TRBD1 (6 bases). Trimming pared 4 bases from V and 5 bases from J, leaving 17 bases between. This CDR3 comprises 15 residues. CDR1 and CDR2 from the germline V gene are SGDLS and YYNGEE. The CDR3 sequence is CASSSTDSPRDTQYF. CDR3 nucleotides: TGTGCCAGCAGCAGCACGGACAGTCCTAGAGATACGCAGTATTTT.

The chain links TRBV30 to TRBJ2-2; 8 nucleotides match TRBD2. With V trimmed by 0 bases and J by 1 base, 7 bases remained unmatched. The CDR3 runs 17 residues. Germline V gene sequence: CDR1 GTSNPN, CDR2 SVGIG (reference sequence). This CDR3 reads CAWSVFTSGLNTGELFF. The CDR3 nucleotides are TGTGCCTGGAGTGTATTTACTAGCGGTTTGAACACCGGGGAGCTGTTTTTT.

This sequence joins TRBV29-1 and TRBJ2-7; 7 bases match TRBD1. V lost 5 bases and J lost 2; bases outside the gene matches: 12. This CDR3 contains 15 residues. The germline V gene has CDR1 SQVTM and CDR2 ANQGSEA. CDR3 nucleotide sequence: TGCAGCGTTTCCGAGAGTAGGACAGGTACCTACGAGCAGTACTTC. It yields the protein CSVSESRTGTYEQYF.

This sequence joins TRBV7-2 and TRBJ2-1; 9 bases align to TRBD1. CDR1 and CDR2 (germline): SGHTA, FQGNSA. J gave up 8 bases and V 5 bases, and 7 bases lay outside the gene matches. The CDR3 has 14 amino acids. The DNA for the CDR3 is TGTGCCAGCAGCCCCGGGACAGGGTATCATGAGCAGTTCTTC. Translated, it gives CASSPGTGYHEQFF.

The CDR3 region has the DNA TGTGCCAGCAGCCCGGACTGGATGGATGAAAAACTGTTTTTT. It specifies CASSPDWMDEKLFF. This chain joins TRBV7-2 and TRBJ1-4; D is uncertain. Trimming took off 5 bases at V and 6 bases at J, with 13 bases between the two ends. Germline V gene lookup returns CDR1 SGHTA and CDR2 FQGNSA. The CDR3 loop spans 14 amino acids.

This chain joins TRBV7-9 and TRBJ1-2; 8 bases agree with TRBD1. J lost 5 bases, V lost 5 bases, and 10 bases had no gene match. CDR3 size: 15 residues. Germline V lookup: CDR1 SEHNR, CDR2 FQNEAQ (reference sequence). In DNA, the CDR3 is TGTGCCAGCAGCCCAGACAGGGGCGACTCATATGGCTACACCTTC. Amino acids: CASSPDRGDSYGYTF.

This sequence joins TRBV27 and TRBJ1-5; D perhaps matches TRBD1 (6 bases). The CDR3 has 14 amino acids. Trimming cost V 1 base and J 6 bases, with 10 bases left between them. The germline CDR1 and CDR2 sequences are MNHEY and SMNVEV (reference sequence). DNA of the CDR3: TGTGCCAGCAGTTTATTGGGGGGCGCTCAGCCCCAGCATTTT. Translating it yields CASSLLGGAQPQHF.

J is TRBJ2-7 and V is TRBV10-3, with 8 bases identical to TRBD2. With 2 bases clipped from V and 7 bases from J, the junction kept 10 bases outside the gene matches. This CDR3 is built from 15 residues. Germline V gene lookup returns CDR1 ENHRY and CDR2 SYGVKD. The DNA of the CDR3 is TGTGCCATCAGTGAGGGGAAAGCGGGGGTAAGTGAGCAGTACTTC. Translated: CAISEGKAGVSEQYF.

This clone came up once. The gene calls are TRBV6-5 and TRBJ2-3; 13 positions match TRBD2. Looked up from germline, CDR1 is MNHEY and CDR2 is SVGAGI. This CDR3 is built from 16 residues. J was trimmed by 7 bases and V by 0 bases; bases with no gene match: 4. The CDR3 loop reads CASSYSGLAGTNTQYF. Written as DNA, the CDR3 is TGTGCCAGCAGTTACTCGGGACTAGCGGGAACAAATACGCAGTATTTT.

The rearrangement links TRBV30 to TRBJ1-2; no clear D gene. Trimming shortened V by 5 bases and J by 5 bases, and 9 bases separated the two germline ends. CDR1 and CDR2 (germline): GTSNPN, SVGIG (reference sequence). The CDR3 covers 11 residues. The CDR3 protein is CAWGESYGYTF. The CDR3 region has the DNA TGTGCCTGGGGAGAGAGTTATGGCTACACCTTC.

The chain joins TRBV9 to TRBJ1-1, with D maybe TRBD1 (5 bases). This CDR3 contains 14 residues. Trimming took 5 bases from V and 4 from J, leaving 15 bases between them. The germline V gene has CDR1 SGDLS and CDR2 YYNGEE. The DNA of the CDR3 is TGTGCCAGCAGTTCAGGGTGGAGAGGCACTGAAGCTTTCTTT. Its translation is CASSSGWRGTEAFF.

The genes are TRBV7-2 and TRBJ1-5; D ambiguous. Germline values: CDR1 SGHTA, CDR2 FQGNSA. The CDR3 extends over 15 amino acids. V gave up 1 base and J gave up 0 bases, with 7 bases separating them. CDR3 amino acids: CASSLVGVSNQPQHF. CDR3 nucleotides: TGTGCCAGCAGCTTAGTCGGGGTTAGCAATCAGCCCCAGCATTTT.

The gene calls are TRBV5-1 and TRBJ1-4, with D possibly matching TRBD1 (5 bases). The CDR3 consists of 14 residues. Germline V gives CDR1 SGHRS, CDR2 YFSETQ. Trimming stripped 3 bases from V and 1 base from J, with 7 bases between. The CDR3 protein is CASSSDRTNEKLFF. The CDR3 bases are TGCGCCAGCAGCTCAGACAGAACTAATGAAAAACTGTTTTTT.

This clone has just one count. The rearrangement uses TRBV10-3 and TRBJ1-2, with D perhaps matching TRBD1 (5 bases). The CDR3 has 15 amino acids. V gave up 6 bases and J gave up 3 bases, with 17 bases separating them. From germline, CDR1 is ENHRY and CDR2 SYGVKD. The CDR3 is CAIRTRGTHDYGYTF. CDR3 DNA sequence: TGTGCCATCAGGACGCGGGGGACCCACGACTATGGCTACACCTTC.

The chain couples TRBV6-6 to TRBJ1-1; D is unclear. There are 14 residues in the CDR3. V shed 6 bases and J shed 1 base, with 12 bases lying between them. Germline values: CDR1 MNHNY, CDR2 SVGAGI (reference sequence). CDR3 nucleotides: TGTGCCAGCAGCCCCTCAGGAGGGAACACTGAAGCTTTCTTT. Residues: CASSPSGGNTEAFF.

V is TRBV27 and J is TRBJ2-3; no clear D gene. The CDR3 is made up of 16 amino acids. CDR1 MNHEY and CDR2 SMNVEV come from the germline V gene (reference sequence). V gave up 5 bases and J gave up 0 bases, with 15 bases separating them. The CDR3 DNA is TGTGCCAGCAGTCCCGAATATTCACTCAGCACAGATACGCAGTATTTT. Residues: CASSPEYSLSTDTQYF.

The chain employs TRBV6-6 and TRBJ1-2; possible D gene TRBD1, 5 bases. The CDR3 loop spans 15 amino acids. In germline, CDR1 is MNHNY, CDR2 SVGAGI (reference sequence). V lost 6 bases and J 2 bases, leaving 16 bases between the germline ends. CDR3: CASRLTGGTNYGYTF. CDR3 nucleotide sequence: TGTGCCAGCAGGCTTACTGGGGGGACCAACTATGGCTACACCTTC.

The chain joins TRBV10-3 to TRBJ1-1; no clear D gene. The V and J ends lost 0 bases and 4 bases respectively, with 9 bases between them. The germline V gene has CDR1 ENHRY and CDR2 SYGVKD. The CDR3 runs to 14 residues. The CDR3 DNA sequence: TGTGCCATCAGTGAGTCGAAAGGGATCACTGAAGCTTTCTTT. Translating it yields CAISESKGITEAFF.

The V call is TRBV11-3, the J call TRBJ1-1; no clear D. The V gene lost 1 base and the J gene lost 1 base, with 4 bases spanning the gap. This CDR3 spans 13 amino acids. CDR1 SGHNT and CDR2 YENEEA come from the germline V gene. In nucleotides, the CDR3 is TGTGCCAGCAGCTTAGGCGAGAACACTGAAGCTTTCTTT. Encoded protein: CASSLGENTEAFF.

J is TRBJ1-2 and V is TRBV14; TRBD1 aligns across 7 bases. The CDR3 is 14 residues long. Per germline, CDR1 SGHDN and CDR2 FVKESK. V lost 3 bases to trimming and J lost 4 bases; unmatched junction nucleotides: 5. The CDR3 region has the DNA TGTGCCAGCAGCCAGGACAGGACAGGCTATGGCTACACCTTC. Translation gives CASSQDRTGYGYTF.

As DNA, the CDR3 is TGTGCCAGCAGGGCCGGACTAGCGGGGGCAGATGAGCAGTTCTTC. It codes for CASRAGLAGADEQFF. This sequence joins TRBV6-6 and TRBJ2-1, with TRBD2 matching 13 bases. Trimming cost V 6 bases and J 8 bases; bases outside gene matches: 7. The CDR3 loop spans 15 amino acids. The germline gives CDR1 MNHNY, CDR2 SVGAGI (reference sequence).

The genes are TRBV5-1 and TRBJ1-1; D unclear. With 2 bases removed from V and 0 bases from J, the gap between germline ends came to 14 bases. There are 16 residues in the CDR3. CDR1 is SGHRS, CDR2 YFSETQ, per germline. The CDR3 nucleotides read TGCGCCAGCAGCTTCTTCGGTTGGGGATTGAACACTGAAGCTTTCTTT. It codes for CASSFFGWGLNTEAFF.

The chain joins TRBV5-4 to TRBJ1-1, with 9 bases matching TRBD1. This CDR3 comprises 16 residues. The V gene end was trimmed by 4 bases and the J gene end by 1 base; junction bases not matched to a gene: 8. Germline loops: CDR1 SGHNT, CDR2 YYREEE (reference sequence). DNA for the CDR3: TGTGCCAGCAGCCCTACAGGGGGCGCTGGGAACACTGAAGCTTTCTTT. Protein sequence: CASSPTGGAGNTEAFF.

The CDR3 DNA reads TGTGCCAGCAGTGAAAGGGACCTCCGGAACACTGAAGCTTTCTTT. Protein product: CASSERDLRNTEAFF. The chain carries TRBV6-1 and TRBJ1-1; a weak D match, TRBD1 (5 bases). This CDR3 spans 15 amino acids. Trimming stripped 2 bases from V and 1 base from J, with 11 bases between. CDR1 and CDR2 from the germline V gene are MNHNS and SASEGT.

V and J are TRBV18 and TRBJ1-4; 8 bases match TRBD1. This CDR3 comprises 15 residues. J lost 8 bases, V lost 0 bases, and 5 bases had no gene match. The germline gives CDR1 KGHSH, CDR2 LQKENI. In DNA, the CDR3 is TGTGCCAGCTCACCACCGACAGGGGTAGGGGAAAAACTGTTTTTT. Its protein is CASSPPTGVGEKLFF.

The V call is TRBV2, the J call TRBJ1-4, with D tentatively TRBD1 (5 bases). The germline V gene encodes CDR1 SNHLY and CDR2 FYNNEI. This CDR3 region has 14 residues. V was clipped by 8 bases and J by 7 bases, with 17 bases between them. The chain's CDR3 is CASHVSGTGEKLFF. The CDR3 nucleotides are TGTGCCAGCCATGTTTCAGGGACGGGTGAAAAACTGTTTTTT. The complete variable domain, with remaining parts taken from reference TRBV2 and TRBJ1-4, reads EPEVTQTPSHQVTQMGQEVILRCVPISNHLYFYWYRQILGQKVEFLVSFYNNEISEKSEIFDDQFSVERPDGSNFTLKIRSTKLEDSAMYFCASHVSGTGEKLFFGSGTQLSVL.

This clone is a singleton in its sample. The V gene is TRBV2, the J gene TRBJ1-6; D is perhaps TRBD1 (5 bases). The V gene lost 7 bases and the J gene lost 9 bases, with 13 bases spanning the gap. From germline, CDR1 is SNHLY and CDR2 FYNNEI. The CDR3 has 13 residues. The CDR3 loop reads CASTGTFASPLHF. The CDR3 bases are TGTGCCAGCACCGGGACTTTTGCTTCACCCCTCCACTTT.

This chain uses TRBV6-4 with TRBJ2-1, with D maybe TRBD2 (6 bases). V lost 5 bases to trimming and J lost 6 bases, with 17 bases between them. CDR3 size: 15 residues. CDR1 is MRHNA, CDR2 SNTAGT, per germline. The CDR3 DNA reads as TGTGCCAGCAGTCGGGAAGTGGGACTCGGCAATGAGCAGTTCTTC. The encoded protein is CASSREVGLGNEQFF.